The 8 T cell receptor beta chains in this list originate from one sample, sequenced in a study of CD8 T cells in ankylosing spondylitis. TCRdb redid the calling of the 5' RACE reads with MiXCR, one entry per CDR3 protein. The data show fewer than 350,000 distinct CDR3 sequences, with around a tenth seen just once and roughly 9% held by the top ten. Sequencing was done on a sample of blood, either unsorted or a sorted T cell fraction (not recorded which). The receptors were gathered from a female donor with ankylosing spondylitis or in good health (not recorded which).

This clonotype was counted only a few times. This chain uses TRBV6-5 with TRBJ2-5; 9 bases fit TRBD2. The CDR3 is made up of 16 amino acids. The V gene end was trimmed by 2 bases and the J gene end by 1 base; junction bases not matched to a gene: 5. Germline V gene sequence: CDR1 MNHEY, CDR2 SVGAGI. The CDR3 DNA is TGTGCCAGCAGTTACCCGAGTAGCGGGGGCCAAGAGACCCAGTACTTC. The encoded protein is CASSYPSSGGQETQYF.

The V and J genes are TRBV5-1 and TRBJ2-1, with 8 bases aligning to TRBD2. V lost 7 bases, J lost 0 bases, and 6 bases stayed unmatched. In germline, CDR1 is SGHRS, CDR2 YFSETQ. The CDR3 runs 15 residues. The CDR3 spells CASFLAGGSYNEQFF. CDR3 DNA sequence: TGCGCCAGCTTCTTGGCGGGGGGCTCCTACAATGAGCAGTTCTTC.

This clonotype has ten or more counts. V and J are TRBV7-2 and TRBJ1-5; TRBD1 matches at 8 bases. Germline values: CDR1 SGHTA, CDR2 FQGNSA. The CDR3 contains 15 residues. Trimming at V came to 5 bases and at J to 4 bases, leaving 7 bases not matched to a gene. CDR3 DNA: TGTGCCAGCAGCCCCTGGACAGGGATTAATCAGCCCCAGCATTTT. This sequence encodes CASSPWTGINQPQHF.

This clonotype is a singleton in its sample. A much more abundant neighbour one base away suggests this may be a read error. The genes are TRBV9 and TRBJ1-3, with 7 nucleotides matching TRBD1. The CDR3 has 16 residues. Germline V gene sequence: CDR1 SGDLS, CDR2 YYNGEE. The CDR3 reads CANSVEGTVSGNTIYF. The CDR3 region has the DNA TGTGCCAACAGCGTAGAAGGGACAGTCTCTGGAAACACCATATATTTT. Full variable domain (remainder filled in from reference TRBV9 and TRBJ1-3): DSGVTQTPKHLITATGQRVTLRCSPRSGDLSVYWYQQSLDQGLQFLIQYYNGEERAKGNILERFSAQQFPDLHSELNLSSLELGDSALYFCANSVEGTVSGNTIYFGEGSWLTVV.

Many counts were recorded for this clonotype. The chain couples TRBV6-2 or TRBV6-3 to TRBJ2-5; D call uncertain. The V gene's germline CDR1 is MNHEY and CDR2 SVGEGT. The CDR3 covers 15 residues. With 7 bases removed from V and 2 bases from J, the gap between germline ends came to 17 bases. CDR3 region: CASKGSELTQETQYF. Written as DNA, the CDR3 is TGTGCCAGCAAAGGTTCGGAGCTTACACAAGAGACCCAGTACTTC.

This clonotype was seen repeatedly, ten times or more. This chain connects TRBV5-1 to TRBJ2-4; D is ambiguous. Germline CDR1 SGHRS, CDR2 YFSETQ. The CDR3 is 15 residues long. Trimming stripped 0 bases from V and 3 bases from J, with 10 bases between. CDR3 in DNA: TGCGCCAGCAGCTTGGTCGGTGGGGACAAAAACATTCAGTACTTC. This codes for CASSLVGGDKNIQYF.

There are many counts of this clonotype. V is TRBV27 and J is TRBJ2-3, with 7 bases fitting TRBD1. The CDR3 consists of 18 residues. The trim removed 5 bases at V and 1 base at J, leaving 15 bases unmatched. Germline assignment: CDR1 MNHEY and CDR2 SMNVEV (reference sequence). This chain's CDR3 is CASSRLPYPGQGTDTQYF. The DNA for the CDR3 is TGTGCCAGCAGTCGGCTCCCCTACCCCGGACAGGGCACAGATACGCAGTATTTT.

This CDR3 is CASSEGVLPEAFF. In DNA, the CDR3 is TGTGCCAGCAGTGAAGGGGTTCTGCCTGAAGCTTTCTTT. The rearrangement links TRBV25-1 to TRBJ1-1, with unresolved D. Trimming stripped 2 bases from V and 6 bases from J, with 10 bases between. The CDR3 runs to 13 residues. Germline CDR1 MGHDK, CDR2 SYGVNS.